This T cell receptor (beta chain) was recorded in a study of OX40 agonist ivuxolimab in advanced cancers. This clone has just a few counts. Its antigen is as yet unknown. Trimming cost V 0 bases and J 2 bases, with 9 bases left between them. CDR1 GTSNPN and CDR2 SVGIG come from the germline V gene (reference sequence). The CDR3 consists of 14 residues. General observations from the study: There were, on average, more expanded clones in CD8+ T cells than in CD4+.

The table came from immunoSEQ multiplex PCR; TCRdb's copy has only in-frame clones and leaves some out. The sample holds 45,000 to 60,000 clones, 70% to 80% seen once. The TCR sequence derives from an adult with an advanced solid tumor such as melanoma, head and neck, liver or kidney cancer. The chain uses TRBV30 and TRBJ2-3, with D maybe TRBD1 (6 bases). This sample comprised CD4+ or CD8+ T cells sorted from blood, obtained in a trial of the OX40 agonist ivuxolimab. The CDR3 spells CAWSVGTNTDTQYF. CDR3 nucleotide sequence: TGTGCCTGGAGTGTAGGGACAAACACAGATACGCAGTATTTT.